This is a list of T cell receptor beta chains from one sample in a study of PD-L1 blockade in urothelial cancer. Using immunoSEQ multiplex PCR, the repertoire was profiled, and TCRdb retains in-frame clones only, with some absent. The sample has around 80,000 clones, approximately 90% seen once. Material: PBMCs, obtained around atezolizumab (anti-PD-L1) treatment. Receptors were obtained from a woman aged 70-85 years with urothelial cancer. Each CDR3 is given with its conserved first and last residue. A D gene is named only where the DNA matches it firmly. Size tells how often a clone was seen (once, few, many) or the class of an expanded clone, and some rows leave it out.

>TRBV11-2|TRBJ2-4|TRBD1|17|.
CASSLFGTGGDKNIQYF
TGTGCCAGCAGCTTATTTGGGACAGGGGGGGACAAAAACATTCAGTACTTC
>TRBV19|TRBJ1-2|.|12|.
CASRWTVGGYTF
TGTGCCAGTCGATGGACAGTGGGAGGCTACACCTTC
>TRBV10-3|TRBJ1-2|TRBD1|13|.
CAIKQGGTYGYTF
TGTGCCATCAAACAGGGGGGAACCTATGGCTACACCTTC
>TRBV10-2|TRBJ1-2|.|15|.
CASSDPTRHLYGYTF
TGCGCCAGCAGTGACCCGACAAGGCACCTCTATGGCTACACCTTC
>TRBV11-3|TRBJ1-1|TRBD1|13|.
CASSTGGDTEAFF
TGTGCCAGCAGCACAGGGGGGGACACTGAAGCTTTCTTT
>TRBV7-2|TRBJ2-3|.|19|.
CASSLRALFSGKVTDTQYF
TGTGCCAGCAGCTTAAGGGCGCTTTTTAGCGGAAAAGTTACAGATACGCAGTATTTT
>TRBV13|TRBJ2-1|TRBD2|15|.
CASSLGRESRNEQFF
TGTGCCAGCAGCCTCGGGCGGGAGAGCAGAAATGAGCAGTTCTTC
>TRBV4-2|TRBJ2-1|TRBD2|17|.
CASSQDLAGGINNEQFF
TGTGCCAGCAGCCAAGACCTAGCGGGAGGGATAAACAATGAGCAGTTCTTC
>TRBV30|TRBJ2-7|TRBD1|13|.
CAWTGQGAGEQYF
TGTGCCTGGACCGGACAGGGGGCCGGCGAGCAGTACTTC
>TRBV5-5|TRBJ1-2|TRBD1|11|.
CASSLGQGSTF
TGTGCCAGCAGCTTAGGACAGGGATCGACCTTC
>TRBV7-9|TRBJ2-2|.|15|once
CASSLLTGYTGELFF
TGTGCCAGCAGCTTACTCACGGGTTACACCGGGGAGCTGTTTTTT
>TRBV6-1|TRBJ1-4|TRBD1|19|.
CASSARETGSYATNEKLFF
TGTGCCAGCAGTGCCCGTGAGACAGGGTCTTATGCAACTAATGAAAAACTGTTTTTT
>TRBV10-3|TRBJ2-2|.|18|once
CAISGGTQGSGNTGELFF
TGTGCCATCAGTGGGGGGACACAAGGTAGTGGGAACACCGGGGAGCTGTTTTTT
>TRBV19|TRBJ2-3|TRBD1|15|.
CASSEDRGQADTQYF
TGTGCCAGTAGTGAGGACAGGGGGCAAGCAGATACGCAGTATTTT
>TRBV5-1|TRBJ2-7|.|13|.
CASRWASSGEQYF
TGCGCCAGCAGATGGGCCTCCTCCGGCGAGCAGTACTTC
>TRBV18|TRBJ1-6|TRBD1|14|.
CASSPDRGTSPLHF
TGTGCCAGCTCTCCCGACAGGGGCACTTCACCCCTCCACTTT
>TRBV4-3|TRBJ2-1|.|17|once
CASSQDLWGLLDNEQFF
TGCGCCAGCAGCCAAGATCTTTGGGGGCTTCTCGACAATGAGCAGTTCTTC
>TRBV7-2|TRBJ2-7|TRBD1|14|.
CASSPQGQGGEQYF
TGTGCCAGCAGCCCTCAGGGACAGGGGGGCGAGCAGTACTTC
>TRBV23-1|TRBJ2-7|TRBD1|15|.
CASSQRQGEIYEQYF
TGCGCCAGCAGTCAACGGCAGGGGGAAATTTACGAGCAGTACTTC
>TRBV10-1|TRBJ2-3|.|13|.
CASSESLVDTQYF
TGCGCCAGCAGTGAGTCACTGGTGGATACGCAGTATTTT
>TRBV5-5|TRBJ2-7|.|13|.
CASSLSPGQWEYF
TGTGCCAGCAGCCTTAGCCCGGGACAATGGGAGTACTTC
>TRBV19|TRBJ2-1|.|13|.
CASSIGSLRKQFF
TGTGCCAGTAGTATTGGCTCCTTAAGAAAGCAGTTCTTC
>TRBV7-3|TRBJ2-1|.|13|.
CASSSSGDNEQFF
TGTGCCAGCAGCTCCTCAGGGGACAATGAGCAGTTCTTC
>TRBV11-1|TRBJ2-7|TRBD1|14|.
CASSPRTGRYEQYF
TGTGCCAGCAGCCCAAGGACAGGACGTTACGAGCAGTACTTC
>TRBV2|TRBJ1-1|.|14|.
CASSETGMNTEAFF
TGTGCCAGCAGTGAAACGGGAATGAACACTGAAGCTTTCTTT
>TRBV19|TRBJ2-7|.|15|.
CASSIGRRSSYEQYF
TGTGCCAGTAGTATCGGACGGAGGAGCTCCTACGAGCAGTACTTC
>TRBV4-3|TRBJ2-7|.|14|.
CASSQGTERNEQYF
TGCGCCAGCAGCCAAGGGACAGAGAGGAACGAGCAGTACTTC
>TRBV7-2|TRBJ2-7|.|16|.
CASSLVRGNLMSEQYF
TGTGCCAGCAGCTTAGTCCGGGGGAACTTGATGTCCGAGCAGTACTTC
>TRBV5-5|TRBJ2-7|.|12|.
CASSWGLDEQYF
TGTGCCAGCAGCTGGGGGCTTGACGAGCAGTACTTC
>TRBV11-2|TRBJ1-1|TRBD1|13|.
CASSSQGDTEAFF
TGTGCCAGCAGTTCTCAGGGGGACACTGAAGCTTTCTTT
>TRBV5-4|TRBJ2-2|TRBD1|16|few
CASRRGGPQNTGELFF
TGTGCCAGCCGGCGAGGGGGCCCACAAAACACCGGGGAGCTGTTTTTT
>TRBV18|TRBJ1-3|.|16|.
CASSPPHRVPGNTIYF
TGTGCCAGCTCACCACCGCACAGGGTACCCGGAAACACCATATATTTT
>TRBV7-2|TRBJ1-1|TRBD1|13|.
CASSLASRDRAFF
TGTGCCAGCAGCTTAGCAAGCAGGGACAGAGCTTTCTTT
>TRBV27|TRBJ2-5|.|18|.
CASSSRPRGAPSLETQYF
TGTGCCAGCAGTTCTCGACCCAGGGGGGCCCCCTCATTGGAGACCCAGTACTTC
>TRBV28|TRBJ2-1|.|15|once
CASSLPAGSYNEQFF
TGTGCCAGCAGCCTCCCGGCAGGTTCCTACAATGAGCAGTTCTTC
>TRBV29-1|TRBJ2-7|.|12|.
CSVAEISYEQYF
TGCAGCGTTGCCGAGATCTCCTACGAGCAGTACTTC
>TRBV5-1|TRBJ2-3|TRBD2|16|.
CASSLALAGSTDTQYF
TGCGCCAGCAGCTTGGCTCTAGCGGGAAGTACAGATACGCAGTATTTT
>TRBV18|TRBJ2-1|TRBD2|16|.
CASNPLRLADINEQFF
TGTGCCAGTAATCCGCTCAGGCTAGCGGACATTAATGAGCAGTTCTTC
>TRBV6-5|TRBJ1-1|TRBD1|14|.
CASSYGQEGAEAFF
TGTGCCAGCAGTTACGGACAGGAGGGCGCTGAAGCTTTCTTT
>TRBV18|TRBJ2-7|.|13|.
CASSPVETYEQYF
TGTGCCAGCTCACCGGTCGAGACCTACGAGCAGTACTTC
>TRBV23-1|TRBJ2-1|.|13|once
CASSQSEGDEQFF
TGCGCCAGCAGTCAATCTGAGGGGGATGAGCAGTTCTTC
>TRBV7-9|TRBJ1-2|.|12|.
CASSPWTVGYTF
TGTGCCAGCAGCCCCTGGACTGTTGGCTACACCTTC